This T cell receptor beta chain was captured by sequencing in a study of STAT5B mutations in CD4+ large granular lymphocyte leukemia. General observations from the study: TRBV06-family usage was enriched in top patient clones (8/27) versus controls (2/35).

Methods used by the authors: Lowest detectable productive clonotype frequency was 2.59 x 10-5. Assay: immunoSEQ multiplex PCR; the TCRdb copy retains only in-frame clones and omits some. Clonal size and the V and J genes are those of that table, whereas D and trimming came from the DNA. The sample yields approximately 21,000 clones, about four fifths seen once. Control samples were healthy donors' buffy coats. Germline V gene sequence: CDR1 MDHEN, CDR2 SYDVKM. Trimming cost V 5 bases and J 5 bases, with 13 bases left between them. The CDR3 spans 14 residues. This clone has a handful of counts. The target antigen is unknown.

The genes are TRBV28 and TRBJ1-5; D is unresolved. The clonotype originates from a human donor in good health. The sequenced sample consisted of CD4+ T cells from blood buffy coats. This CDR3 reads CASSKMMGHQPQHF. The CDR3 nucleotides are TGTGCCAGCAGTAAGATGATGGGCCATCAGCCCCAGCATTTT.